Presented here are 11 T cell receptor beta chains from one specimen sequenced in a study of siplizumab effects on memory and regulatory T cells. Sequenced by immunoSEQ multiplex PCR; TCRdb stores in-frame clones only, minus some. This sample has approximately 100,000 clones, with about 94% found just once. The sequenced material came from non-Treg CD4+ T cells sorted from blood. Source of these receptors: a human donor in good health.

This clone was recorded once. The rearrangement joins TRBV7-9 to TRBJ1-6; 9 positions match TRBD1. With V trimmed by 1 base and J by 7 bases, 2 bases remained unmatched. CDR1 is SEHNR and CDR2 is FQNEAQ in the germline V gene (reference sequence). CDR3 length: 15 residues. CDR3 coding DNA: TGTGCCAGCAGCTTAGGGGGGACAGGGAATTCACCCCTCCACTTT. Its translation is CASSLGGTGNSPLHF.

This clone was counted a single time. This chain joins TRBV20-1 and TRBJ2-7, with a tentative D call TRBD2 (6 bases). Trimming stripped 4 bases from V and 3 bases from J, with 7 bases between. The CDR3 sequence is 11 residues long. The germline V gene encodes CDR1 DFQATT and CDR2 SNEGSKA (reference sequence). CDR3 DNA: TGCAGTGCTATGGGGGGCTACGAGCAGTACTTC. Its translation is CSAMGGYEQYF.

CDR3 nucleotides: TGTGCCAGCAGTTCTGAGACCAACTCCCTTGGCTACACCTTC. It specifies CASSSETNSLGYTF. The chain employs TRBV6-5 and TRBJ1-2; D is ambiguous. V was trimmed by 4 bases and J by 7 bases, leaving 16 bases between them. CDR3 size: 14 residues. From germline, CDR1 is MNHEY and CDR2 SVGAGI.

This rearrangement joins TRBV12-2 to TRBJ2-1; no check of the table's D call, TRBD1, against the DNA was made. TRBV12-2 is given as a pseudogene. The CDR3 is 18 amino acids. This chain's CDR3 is CASRLAIHRGIPYNEQFF. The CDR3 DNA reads TGTGCAAGTCGCTTAGCCATACACAGGGGTATTCCCTACAATGAGCAGTTCTTC.

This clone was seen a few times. The CDR3 here is CASRNSNLNQPQHF. Written as DNA, the CDR3 is TGTGCCAGTAGGAACAGCAACCTCAATCAGCCCCAGCATTTT. The rearrangement joins TRBV19 to TRBJ1-5; no firm D call. The CDR3 length is 14 residues. Germline V gives CDR1 LNHDA, CDR2 SQIVND (reference sequence). V dropped 6 bases and J dropped 3 bases, with 12 bases sitting between them.

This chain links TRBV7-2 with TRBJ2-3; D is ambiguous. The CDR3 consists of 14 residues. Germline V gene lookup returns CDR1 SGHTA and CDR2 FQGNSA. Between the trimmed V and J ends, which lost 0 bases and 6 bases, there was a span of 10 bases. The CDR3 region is CASSLARLADTQYF. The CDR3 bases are TGTGCCAGCAGCTTAGCGAGGCTCGCGGATACGCAGTATTTT. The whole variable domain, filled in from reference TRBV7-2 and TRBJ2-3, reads GAGVSQSPSNKVTEKGKDVELRCDPISGHTALYWYRQSLGQGLEFLIYFQGNSAPDKSGLPSDRFSAERTGGSVSTLTIQRTQQEDSAVYLCASSLARLADTQYFGPGTRLTVL.

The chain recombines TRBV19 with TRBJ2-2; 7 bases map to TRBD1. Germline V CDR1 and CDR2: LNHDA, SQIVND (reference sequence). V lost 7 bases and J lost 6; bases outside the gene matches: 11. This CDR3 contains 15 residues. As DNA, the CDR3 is TGTGCCAGTACCCCGACAGGGCCCCTCGCCGGGGAGCTGTTTTTT. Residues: CASTPTGPLAGELFF.

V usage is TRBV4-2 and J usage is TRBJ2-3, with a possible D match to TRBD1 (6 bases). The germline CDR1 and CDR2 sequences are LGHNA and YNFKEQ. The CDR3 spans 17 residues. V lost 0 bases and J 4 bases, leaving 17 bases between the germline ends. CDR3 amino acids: CASSQDRGWGSPDTQYF. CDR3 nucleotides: TGTGCCAGCAGCCAAGACAGGGGATGGGGGAGTCCAGATACGCAGTATTTT.

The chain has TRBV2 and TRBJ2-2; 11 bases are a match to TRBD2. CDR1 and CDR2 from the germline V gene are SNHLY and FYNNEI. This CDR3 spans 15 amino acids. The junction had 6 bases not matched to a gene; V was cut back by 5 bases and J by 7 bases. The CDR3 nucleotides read TGTGCCAGCAGTTTTAGCGGGGGGGCTGGCGGGGAGCTGTTTTTT. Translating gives CASSFSGGAGGELFF.

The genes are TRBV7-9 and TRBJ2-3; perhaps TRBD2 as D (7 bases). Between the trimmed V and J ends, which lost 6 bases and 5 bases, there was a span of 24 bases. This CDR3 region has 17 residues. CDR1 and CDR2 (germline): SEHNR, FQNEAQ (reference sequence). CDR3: CASSVRRGSGRGDTQYF. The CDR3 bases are TGTGCCAGCAGTGTGAGGCGGGGGTCCGGCAGGGGAGATACGCAGTATTTT. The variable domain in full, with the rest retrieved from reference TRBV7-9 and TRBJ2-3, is DTGVSQNPRHKITKRGQNVTFRCDPISEHNRLYWYRQTLGQGPEFLTYFQNEAQLEKSRLLSDRFSAERPKGSFSTLEIQRTEQGDSAMYLCASSVRRGSGRGDTQYFGPGTRLTVL.

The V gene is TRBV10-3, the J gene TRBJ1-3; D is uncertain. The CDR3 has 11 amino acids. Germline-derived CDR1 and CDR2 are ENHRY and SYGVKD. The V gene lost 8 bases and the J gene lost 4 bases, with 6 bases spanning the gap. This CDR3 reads CAIETGNTIYF. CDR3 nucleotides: TGTGCCATCGAAACGGGAAACACCATATATTTT.